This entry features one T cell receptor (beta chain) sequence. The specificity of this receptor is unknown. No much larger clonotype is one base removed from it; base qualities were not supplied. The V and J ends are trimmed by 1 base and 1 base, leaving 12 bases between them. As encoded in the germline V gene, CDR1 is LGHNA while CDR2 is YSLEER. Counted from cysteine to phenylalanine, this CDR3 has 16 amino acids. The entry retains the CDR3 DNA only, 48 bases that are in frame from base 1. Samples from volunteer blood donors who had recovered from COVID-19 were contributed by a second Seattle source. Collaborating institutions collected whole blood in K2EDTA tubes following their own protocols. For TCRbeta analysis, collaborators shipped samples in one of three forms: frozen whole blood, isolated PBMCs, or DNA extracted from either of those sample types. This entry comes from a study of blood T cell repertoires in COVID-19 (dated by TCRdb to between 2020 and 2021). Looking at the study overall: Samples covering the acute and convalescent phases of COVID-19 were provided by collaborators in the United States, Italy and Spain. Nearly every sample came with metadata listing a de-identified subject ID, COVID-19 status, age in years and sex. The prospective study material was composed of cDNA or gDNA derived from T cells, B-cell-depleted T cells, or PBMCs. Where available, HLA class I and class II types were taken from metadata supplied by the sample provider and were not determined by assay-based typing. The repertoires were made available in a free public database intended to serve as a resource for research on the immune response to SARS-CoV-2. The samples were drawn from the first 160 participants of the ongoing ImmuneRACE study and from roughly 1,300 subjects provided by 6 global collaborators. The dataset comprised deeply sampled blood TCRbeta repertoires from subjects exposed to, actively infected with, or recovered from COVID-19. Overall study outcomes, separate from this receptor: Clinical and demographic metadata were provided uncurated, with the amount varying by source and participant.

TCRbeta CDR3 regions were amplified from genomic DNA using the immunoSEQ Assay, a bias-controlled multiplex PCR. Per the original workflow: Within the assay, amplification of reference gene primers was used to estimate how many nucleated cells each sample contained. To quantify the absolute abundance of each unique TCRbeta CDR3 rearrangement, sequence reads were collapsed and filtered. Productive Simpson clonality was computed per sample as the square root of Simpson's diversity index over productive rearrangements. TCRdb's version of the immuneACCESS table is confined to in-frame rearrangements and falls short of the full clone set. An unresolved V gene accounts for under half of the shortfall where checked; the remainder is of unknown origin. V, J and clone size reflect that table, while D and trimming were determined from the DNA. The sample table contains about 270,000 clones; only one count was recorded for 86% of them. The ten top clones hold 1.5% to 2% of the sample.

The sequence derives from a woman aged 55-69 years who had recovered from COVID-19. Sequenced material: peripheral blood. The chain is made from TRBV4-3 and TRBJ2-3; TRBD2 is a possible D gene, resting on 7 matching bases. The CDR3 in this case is CASSQVRGGGTDTQYF. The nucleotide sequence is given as TGCGCCAGCAGCCAAGTAAGAGGGGGGGGCACAGATACGCAGTATTTT.